This is a list of T cell receptor beta chains from one sample in a study of shared clonotypes between healthy human individuals. The repertoire was sequenced with immunoSEQ multiplex PCR; TCRdb's copy has only in-frame clones and lacks some. The sample lists 650,000 to 750,000 clones, about two thirds seen once, with 1.8% in the top ten. Sequenced material: memory CD4+ T cells sorted from blood. These receptors were obtained from a woman between 25 and 40 years old in good health. Each CDR3 is given with its conserved first and last residue. A D gene is named only where the DNA matches it firmly. A clone size is listed for some rows: how often the clone was seen (once, few, many), or a class if it is expanded.

>TRBJ1-1|few|TRBV7-9|TRBD1
TGTGCCAGCAGCCCAGACAGGGGTACTCCTGAAGCTTTCTTT
CASSPDRGTPEAFF
>TRBJ2-7|-|TRBV28|-
TGTGCCAGCAGTACGGTTGGGACTTCCTCCTACGAGCAGTACTTC
CASSTVGTSSYEQYF
>TRBJ2-3|-|TRBV5-1|TRBD1
TGCGCCAGCAGCCGGCGGGCCCCAGGGGGCGGGGATACGCAGTATTTT
CASSRRAPGGGDTQYF
>TRBJ1-4|-|TRBV19|-
TGTGCCAGTCCCAAGGGGGTAACTAATGAAAAACTGTTTTTT
CASPKGVTNEKLFF
>TRBJ1-4|few|TRBV6-1|-
TGTGCCAGCAGTGATCTCGGCGTGCGTAGGGGAGCTTCGGGGGAAAAACTGTTTTTT
CASSDLGVRRGASGEKLFF
>TRBJ2-2|-|TRBV28|-
TGTGCCAGCAGTTCAACAGGGATGTCGACCGGGGAGCTGTTTTTT
CASSSTGMSTGELFF
>TRBJ1-2|-|TRBV6-6|TRBD1
TGTGCCAGCAGTGGGGACAGGGAAGCTAACTATGGCTACACCTTC
CASSGDREANYGYTF
>TRBJ2-2|-|TRBV6-4|-
TGTGCCAGCAGTGTTGACAGCACTGCTGCCGGGGAGCTGTTTTTT
CASSVDSTAAGELFF
>TRBJ1-2|-|TRBV27|-
TGTGCCAGCAGACAGGGTAGCTATGGCTACACCTTC
CASRQGSYGYTF
>TRBJ1-2|few|TRBV2|-
TGTGCCAGCAGTCTCAGGGGAGGCGAAGGCTACACCTTC
CASSLRGGEGYTF
>TRBJ2-7|-|TRBV18|TRBD1
TGTGCCAGCTCACCGACAGGGGTTAGGAACGAGCAGTACTTC
CASSPTGVRNEQYF
>TRBJ2-7|-|TRBV25-1|-
TGTGCCAGCAGTGACCCCCGACAGATGCCTTCTTACGAGCAGTACTTC
CASSDPRQMPSYEQYF
>TRBJ2-5|-|TRBV11-2|-
TGTGCCAGCAGCCTTCAGGGGTCCACACGGGAGACCCAGTACTTC
CASSLQGSTRETQYF
>TRBJ2-7|-|TRBV5-1|-
TGCGCCAGCAAACTGTCGGGTCCGGGGGAAAAAGGTTCTGAGCAGTACTTC
CASKLSGPGEKGSEQYF
>TRBJ2-2|many|TRBV4-1|-
TGCGCCAGCAGCCCCCTGGAACAGGGCAAGACCGGGGAGCTGTTTTTT
CASSPLEQGKTGELFF
>TRBJ2-3|-|TRBV5-5|-
TGTGCCAGCAGCTACCAGCTAGCGACTAGCACAGATACGCAGTATTTT
CASSYQLATSTDTQYF
>TRBJ1-1|-|TRBV9|-
TGTGCCAGCAGCGTAGATGGGTGGGACACTGAAGCTTTCTTT
CASSVDGWDTEAFF
>TRBJ1-2|few|TRBV29-1|TRBD1
TGCAGCGTTACTCCACAGGGGGCCTCAGGATATGGCTACACCTTC
CSVTPQGASGYGYTF
>TRBJ1-4|-|TRBV4-1|TRBD1
TGCGCCAGCAGCCAAGCCCGGGACAGGGACTCAGGCATAGGAAAACTGTTTTTT
CASSQARDRDSGIGKLFF
>TRBJ2-3|-|TRBV15|-
TGTGCCACCAGCAGAGATTTGGGCGCAGATACGCAGTATTTT
CATSRDLGADTQYF
>TRBJ2-1|-|TRBV4-1|-
TGCGCCAGCAGCCAATCGCGAACAGGCTTCGTTGAGCAGTTCTTC
CASSQSRTGFVEQFF
>TRBJ2-7|-|TRBV7-2|TRBD2
TGTGCCAGCAGCTTACGCCCGGGACTTGGGGGGGACGAGCAGTACTTC
CASSLRPGLGGDEQYF
>TRBJ2-7|-|TRBV5-1|-
TGCGCCAGCAGCGGTTCGAGCGAGACCTACGAGCAGTACTTC
CASSGSSETYEQYF
>TRBJ2-1|many|TRBV11-2|TRBD2
TGTGCCAGCAGCCCAGTCCCCGGGACTAGCGGGAGTCTTTTGTTCTTC
CASSPVPGTSGSLLFF
>TRBJ1-5|once|TRBV27|-
TGTGCCAGCAGTCCCCAGGCCCTCAATCAGCCCCAGCATTTT
CASSPQALNQPQHF
>TRBJ2-7|-|TRBV4-1|TRBD1
TGCGCCAGCAGCGAAAATACAGGGGGTGGCCTCTACGAGCAGTACTTC
CASSENTGGGLYEQYF
>TRBJ2-7|-|TRBV6-1|-
TGTGCCAGCAGTGCTAACTCCGGACCCTACGAGCAGTACTTC
CASSANSGPYEQYF
>TRBJ2-7|-|TRBV7-2|-
TGTGCCAGCAGCTTGGTCTCCTACGAGCAGTACTTC
CASSLVSYEQYF
>TRBJ2-1|once|TRBV7-2|-
TGTGCCAGCAGCTTAGTCGGTTATGAGTACAATGAGCAGTTCTTC
CASSLVGYEYNEQFF
>TRBJ1-4|-|TRBV2|-
TGTGCCAGCATCCGGGAGCTTGGGGAAAAACTGTTTTTT
CASIRELGEKLFF
>TRBJ2-7|-|TRBV28|-
TGTGCCAGCAGTTCAACAATTGGGGACCAGTACTTC
CASSSTIGDQYF
>TRBJ1-5|-|TRBV18|TRBD1
TGTGCCAGCTCACCTCTCCCGACAGGGGCATTGGGACAGCCCCAGCATTTT
CASSPLPTGALGQPQHF
>TRBJ2-1|-|TRBV9|TRBD2
TGTGCCAGCAGCGACACGGGACTAGCGGGAGGGGACTACAATGAGCAGTTCTTC
CASSDTGLAGGDYNEQFF
>TRBJ2-1|few|TRBV28|-
TGTGCCAGCAGTTTGGTGGGAGACAATGAGCAGTTCTTC
CASSLVGDNEQFF
>TRBJ1-1|-|TRBV11-2|-
TGTGCCAGCAGCGCCGTGGCAGGGAGGGGTCCTGAAGCTTTCTTT
CASSAVAGRGPEAFF
>TRBJ2-7|-|TRBV18|TRBD2
TGTGCCAGCTCACCGGGGGGGGGCTACGAGCAGTACTTC
CASSPGGGYEQYF
>TRBJ2-7|-|TRBV7-9|TRBD1
TGTGCCAGCAGCTTAGCCCGACAGGGGAGCTCCTACGAGCAGTACTTC
CASSLARQGSSYEQYF
>TRBJ2-5|-|TRBV18|TRBD2
TGTGCCAGCTCAGGGACTAGCGGGAGGTCACAAGAGACCCAGTACTTC
CASSGTSGRSQETQYF
>TRBJ2-1|-|TRBV4-1|TRBD2
TGCGCCAGCAGCCAAGGTACCGGCCGCGGGAGTACCTACAATGAGCAGTTCTTC
CASSQGTGRGSTYNEQFF
>TRBJ1-2|-|TRBV5-6|-
TGTGCCAGCAGCTTGGCCGCTAACTATGGCTACACCTTC
CASSLAANYGYTF
>TRBJ1-5|-|TRBV7-3|-
TGTGCCAGCAGCCCCCACGGCGTGGGGGGCAATCAGCCCCAGCATTTT
CASSPHGVGGNQPQHF
>TRBJ2-7|-|TRBV11-2|-
TGTGCCAGCAGCTTAACCCGGCCCTCCTACGAGCAGTACTTC
CASSLTRPSYEQYF
>TRBJ1-5|-|TRBV2|-
TGTGCCAGCAGTTTCGGGGGCAATCAGCCCCAGCATTTT
CASSFGGNQPQHF
>TRBJ2-3|-|TRBV5-4|TRBD2
TGTGCCAGCAGCCCCGGGGGAGGGCGGAGAAATACGCAGTATTTT
CASSPGGGRRNTQYF
>TRBJ2-7|-|TRBV6-1|TRBD1
TGTGCCAGCAGTGAAGTCAGGGGGTCCTACGAGCAGTACTTC
CASSEVRGSYEQYF
>TRBJ1-1|-|TRBV28|TRBD1
TGTGCCAGCTGGGGACAGGGGACCGGGAACACTGAAGCTTTCTTT
CASWGQGTGNTEAFF
>TRBJ1-4|-|TRBV6-1|-
TGTGCCAGCACCCTGGGGGGGGCAACTAATGAAAAACTGTTTTTT
CASTLGGATNEKLFF
>TRBJ2-1|once|TRBV5-1|-
TGCGCCAGCAGCTTTAGCGCCCTAGACGGCAATGAGCAGTTCTTC
CASSFSALDGNEQFF
>TRBJ1-3|-|TRBV28|-
TGTGCCAGCAGTTTTGCCAGCGGGGTACACACCATATATTTT
CASSFASGVHTIYF
>TRBJ2-2|few|TRBV11-3|-
TGTGCCAGCAGCTTATCGGGGGGCATTCATAGCGGGGAGCTGTTTTTT
CASSLSGGIHSGELFF
>TRBJ2-2|-|TRBV14|-
TGTGCCAGCAGCCAAGTACGCACCGGGGAGCTGTTTTTT
CASSQVRTGELFF
>TRBJ1-2|-|TRBV5-1|-
TGCGCCAGCAGCTTGGGACAGGAGCCCTATGGCTACACCTTC
CASSLGQEPYGYTF
>TRBJ2-1|few|TRBV2|TRBD2
TGTGCCAGCAAACCCCTAGCGGGGCCTTACAATGAGCAGTTCTTC
CASKPLAGPYNEQFF
>TRBJ1-5|-|TRBV19|TRBD1
TGTGCCAGTAGTACCCACAGGGGGCCGCGCAATCAGCCCCAGCATTTT
CASSTHRGPRNQPQHF